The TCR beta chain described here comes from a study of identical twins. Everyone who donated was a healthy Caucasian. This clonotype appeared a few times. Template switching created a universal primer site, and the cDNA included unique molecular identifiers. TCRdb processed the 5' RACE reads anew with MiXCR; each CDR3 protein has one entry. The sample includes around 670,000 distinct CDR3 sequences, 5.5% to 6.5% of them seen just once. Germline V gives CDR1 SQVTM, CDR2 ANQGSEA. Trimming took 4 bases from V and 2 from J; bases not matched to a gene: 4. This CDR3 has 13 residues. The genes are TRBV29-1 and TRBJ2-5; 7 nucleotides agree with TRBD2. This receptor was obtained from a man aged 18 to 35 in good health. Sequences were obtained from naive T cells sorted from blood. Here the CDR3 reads CSVGRGGQETQYF. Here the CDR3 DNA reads TGCAGCGTTGGACGCGGGGGACAAGAGACCCAGTACTTC.